One T cell receptor (beta chain) is described in this entry. Its antigen remains undetermined. No clone much larger than this one lies a single base away; base qualities are absent. TCR CDR3 regions were amplified from genomic DNA by multiplex PCR using the deep immunoSEQ assay. Genomic DNA extracted from each cell subset was distributed evenly over all wells of several immunoSEQ 96-well plates, and each plate served as one replicate. For sorted subsets, each replicate PCR was loaded with approximately 190 ng genomic DNA, equivalent to 25,000 to 30,000 T cell genomes. The purified libraries were quantified using a Qubit 3.0 fluorometer, sized with a Bioanalyzer 2100, and then quantified again using the KAPA Library Quantification kit. A separate single-read 150-cycle Illumina NextSeq 550 flow cell was used to sequence each immunoSEQ 96-well plate. The authors' analysis ran thus. Because the immunoSEQ output held only junctional sequences and lacked quality scores, the filtering could not match the filtering applied to full-length reads. To assign V/J genes and CDR3, sequences were annotated against IMGT germline references using PyIR, a Python wrapper for IgBLAST v1.9. Reads were filtered out if the reads had weak V/J assignments (E-value above 1e-6), no CDR3, stop codons, out-of-frame junctions, or ambiguous translated residues. V3J clonotypes were defined as sequences sharing the same inferred V gene, J gene, and CDR3 amino acid sequence. Percentage overlap between repertoires was computed as shared unique clonotypes divided by the size of the smaller repertoire. Repertoire richness was assessed with RTK rarefaction, the Chao1 estimator, and Recon v2.1 estimates of unobserved clonotypes. OLGA was used to compute generation probabilities for all TCRbeta clonotypes that the gDNA method yielded from a handful of donors. The clones in this table, taken by TCRdb from immuneACCESS, are in-frame only. Not every clone is retained; where verified, under half of the shortfall comes from an unresolved V gene, and the cause of the rest is unknown. D and trimming come from the DNA, and the V and J calls and clone size come from that table. The sample includes about 2.1 million clones, with 85% to 95% observed a single time. 1.5% to 2% of the sample rests with the top ten.

The sample originates from a study of shared clonotypes between healthy human individuals (dated by TCRdb to the early 2020s). At the level of the whole study: The cohort comprised two women and a few men aged 18 to 49 years. For each donor, CD4 naive and CD4 memory were each run on three plates, CD8 naive on two plates, and CD8 memory on one plate. Between about 0.94 and 8.9 billion PBMCs per donor were obtained by leukapheresis. Blood TCR repertoires of several healthy adults were deeply sequenced to estimate repertoire size and the extent of clonotype sharing between individuals. Different laboratories and diverse techniques were used to prepare libraries and sequence TCR repertoires, to increase sequencing depth and limit assay-specific biases. Overall study results and their limits: Incomplete sequencing was indicated by rarefaction of sorted-subset datasets, despite the large sequencing depth. Compared with non-shared clonotypes, clonotypes shared by all four sorted-subset donors had higher generation probabilities. Based on pairwise subsampling, the degree of clonotype sharing among donors was expected to be affected by sequencing depth. Sharing across a few donors was observed for 5% to 6.5% of naive CD4, over 3% of naive CD8, about 2.3% of memory CD4, and about 0.4% of memory CD8 clonotypes. Because the study included a small number of donors, the genetic and exposure-history diversity represented was limited. Naive subsets generally had larger estimated clonotype richness than memory subsets. Sampling was restricted to blood, and TCR repertoires in tissue are likely to differ from TCR repertoires in blood.

CD8 naive samples were obtained by positive selection for CCR7 among CD45RO-negative cells, yielding a CD45RA+CCR7+ population from which TemRA cells were excluded. Donors were healthy HIV-negative adults with no recently reported acute infections or vaccinations. Only Caucasian adults living in Nashville, Tennessee, USA were represented among the donors. Blood was obtained by leukapheresis, after which PBMCs were separated by Ficoll-Histopaque density gradient centrifugation and cryopreserved in liquid nitrogen vapor phase. Analytical flow cytometry was used to check the purity and quantity of every magnetically sorted T cell population. Each sorted fraction had its genomic DNA isolated and then quantified by UV absorbance on a Nanodrop 2000c. The CDR3 sequence holds 14 residues, the cysteine and phenylalanine included. Just CDR3 DNA is preserved here, 42 bases in frame from base 1. V has 3 bases trimmed and J has 1 base trimmed; junction bases matching no gene number 4. Sequences SQVTM (CDR1) and ANQGSEA (CDR2) are obtained from the germline V gene.

The TCR was taken from a man younger than 35 in good health. Some clones in this sample may be carry-over from other donors' samples. Sequenced: naive CD8+ T cells from PBMCs. Explained via the paper, the cell subset or site label denotes: CD45RA+CCR7+. The rearrangement joined TRBV29-1 to TRBJ1-1; the central 8 bases match TRBD1. The sequenced DNA is TGCAGCGTTGATACAGGGGGTTGGAACACTGAAGCTTTCTTT. Its protein is CSVDTGGWNTEAFF.